The 12 T cell receptor beta chains below were found in one sample sequenced in a study of graft-versus-host responses after intestinal transplantation. Produced via immunoSEQ multiplex PCR; TCRdb's table is partial and in-frame only. Among 81,000 or so clones listed, about 93% were seen once. For these receptors, no antigen is known. The specimen comprised unstimulated CD8+ T cells sorted from spleen or lymph node cells, sampled before transplant. These receptors were taken from a human donor who was the organ donor for an intestinal transplant.

This clone was picked up a small number of times. This chain connects TRBV6-5 to TRBJ2-1; unclear D gene. CDR1 MNHEY and CDR2 SVGAGI come from the germline V gene. V was pared by 1 base and J by 1 base, with 8 bases between. The CDR3 length is 15 residues. CDR3 nucleotide sequence: TGTGCCAGCAGTTACTTTGCGTCTTCCTACAATGAGCAGTTCTTC. Amino acids: CASSYFASSYNEQFF.

This clone has more than one count but fewer than ten. V and J are TRBV5-4 and TRBJ1-2; D might be TRBD1 (6 bases). CDR1 is SGHNT, CDR2 YYREEE, per germline (reference sequence). The CDR3 has 13 residues. V shed 7 bases and J shed 6 bases, with 16 bases lying between them. This chain's CDR3 is CASRITGSDGYTF. The DNA for the CDR3 is TGTGCCAGCCGCATAACAGGGAGCGATGGCTACACCTTC.

This clone was picked up one time. The chain uses TRBV5-1 and TRBJ1-3; no reliable D call. Germline CDR1 is SGHRS and CDR2 is YFSETQ. With 2 bases removed from V and 0 bases from J, the gap between germline ends came to 12 bases. The CDR3 has 16 amino acids. Written as DNA, the CDR3 is TGCGCCAGCAGCTTTGGTCCTCGGGACTCTGGAAACACCATATATTTT. Amino acid sequence: CASSFGPRDSGNTIYF.

The V call is TRBV27, the J call TRBJ2-7; 9 bases are a match to TRBD1. Germline assignment: CDR1 MNHEY and CDR2 SMNVEV (reference sequence). The CDR3 covers 14 residues. The trim removed 0 bases at V and 8 bases at J, leaving 5 bases unmatched. The CDR3 spells CASSLSGQGIQQYF. The CDR3 DNA is TGTGCCAGCAGTTTATCGGGACAGGGAATCCAGCAGTACTTC.

As DNA, the CDR3 is TGTGCCAGCAGCTGCCGGTATATCAAATGCGGACTAGCGGCAGGGACCCAGTACTTC. This encodes CASSCRYIKCGLAAGTQYF. The chain carries TRBV11-1 and TRBJ2-5; the match to TRBD2 covers 10 bases. Germline-derived CDR1 and CDR2 are SGHAT and FQDESV (reference sequence). After removal of 4 bases from V and 7 bases from J, the junction contained 21 bases not matched to a gene. The length of the CDR3 is 19 residues.

This chain connects TRBV7-3 to TRBJ2-7; 7 positions agree with TRBD2. Germline V gene lookup returns CDR1 SGHTA and CDR2 FQGTGA. The trim removed 2 bases at V and 2 bases at J, leaving 12 bases unmatched. The CDR3 is made up of 17 amino acids. CDR3 residues: CASSLEGWTRAAYEQYF. CDR3 sequence (DNA): TGTGCCAGCAGCTTAGAGGGGTGGACTAGGGCCGCCTACGAGCAGTACTTC.

There are a few counts of this clone. The chain employs TRBV29-1 and TRBJ2-7; D is ambiguous. The CDR3 is made up of 15 amino acids. V was shortened by 1 base and J by 0 bases, with 13 bases between the two germline ends. Germline V CDR1 and CDR2: SQVTM, ANQGSEA. This CDR3 reads CSVEAALNSSYEQYF. The DNA of the CDR3 is TGCAGCGTTGAAGCGGCTCTAAACAGCTCCTACGAGCAGTACTTC.

The CDR3 DNA reads TGTGCCAGCAGTGAGGACGACAGTTTTTCCTACAATGAGCAGTTCTTC. Protein sequence: CASSEDDSFSYNEQFF. The chain carries TRBV6-1 and TRBJ2-1; maybe TRBD1 (5 bases). This CDR3 is built from 16 residues. V lost 3 bases, J lost 1 base, and 13 bases lay in between. The germline V gene has CDR1 MNHNS and CDR2 SASEGT.

The rearrangement links TRBV4-1 to TRBJ2-7; 11 nucleotides agree with TRBD2. This CDR3 has 17 residues. Germline CDR1 reads MGHRA; CDR2 reads YSYEKL. J gave up 5 bases and V 4 bases, and 13 bases lay outside the gene matches. The CDR3 spells CASSPRLAGSPLDEQYF. The CDR3 DNA follows: TGCGCCAGCAGCCCACGACTAGCGGGAAGTCCCCTTGACGAGCAGTACTTC.

The rearrangement uses TRBV19 and TRBJ2-7; D might be TRBD1 (5 bases). The length of the CDR3 is 14 residues. Trimming left V 2 bases short and J 6 bases short, with 14 bases between. Germline CDR1 and CDR2: LNHDA and SQIVND (reference sequence). The CDR3 is CASSIQGSVREQYF. DNA for the CDR3: TGTGCCAGTAGTATACAGGGTTCCGTTCGCGAGCAGTACTTC.

The rearrangement links TRBV7-9 to TRBJ2-3; D gene unclear. Germline V gives CDR1 SEHNR, CDR2 FQNEAQ (reference sequence). The ends were cut back, 5 bases at V and 3 bases at J, with 9 bases in the middle. The CDR3 is 13 amino acids. The CDR3 sequence: CASSPHRTDTQYF. CDR3 coding DNA: TGTGCCAGCAGCCCGCATAGAACAGATACGCAGTATTTT.

The rearrangement uses TRBV29-1 and TRBJ2-2, with TRBD1 matching 8 bases. Germline V CDR1 and CDR2: SQVTM, ANQGSEA. This CDR3 contains 16 residues. Trimming at V came to 7 bases and at J to 0 bases, leaving 10 bases not matched to a gene. The CDR3 DNA follows: TGCAGCGCCACAGTGACAGGGGTCACGAACACCGGGGAGCTGTTTTTT. It specifies CSATVTGVTNTGELFF.